This TCR beta chain was observed in a study of blood T cells in healthy people across ages. Study findings and constraints: Diversity was estimated from one million T cells, and these estimates were considered underestimates. In older individuals, TCR beta diversity per million T cells was lower, falling roughly linearly with age.

PCR was performed a second time for about 7 to 12 cycles using a sample-barcoded 5' primer and a J-beta primer mix. TCRdb processed the 5' RACE reads anew with MiXCR; each CDR3 protein has one entry. The sample holds around 1,700,000 distinct CDR3 sequences, 28% seen once. This clonotype was recorded many times. Its antigen is not known. The sequenced sample was blood. The receptor was isolated from a woman in her twenties or thirties in good health.

CDR3 loop: CSASSRTGEEQYF. In DNA, the CDR3 is TGCAGTGCTAGCTCCCGGACAGGGGAAGAGCAGTACTTC. V usage is TRBV20-1 and J usage is TRBJ2-7, with 9 bases lining up with TRBD1. The germline CDR1 and CDR2 sequences are DFQATT and SNEGSKA (reference sequence). The CDR3 extends over 13 amino acids. V trimming: 3 bases; J trimming: 7 bases; junction bases outside the gene matches: 7.